The T cell receptor beta chain under discussion was sequenced for a study of T cells expressing NK-cell markers. Study details: Repertoires of TCR beta were obtained from T cells sorted as CD3+CD56+NKG2C+, CD3+CD56+NKG2C- and CD3+CD56-NKG2C+. One of eight sequenced donors was HCMV-seronegative; the other seven were seropositive.

The CDR3 covers 14 residues. Germline CDR1 is SGHRS and CDR2 is YFSETQ. For this clonotype: Its antigen remains unknown.

The study's findings and limits: In four donors, dominant clonotypes made up about 25-60.1% of CD3+CD56-NKG2C+ cells.

TCRdb reprocessed the 5' RACE reads, with one entry per CDR3 protein and no DNA. Across roughly 420,000 distinct CDR3 sequences, the top ten clones capture 7.3% of the sample. Material: blood T cells: a sorted CD56 or NKG2C T cell subset, CD4+ or CD8+ T cells, or bulk PBMC T cells (not recorded which). The clonotype comes from a woman between 18 and 70 years old in good health. The chain couples TRBV5-1 to TRBJ2-5; TCRdb selects TRBD1, and the lack of DNA leaves this call unchecked. CDR3 amino acids: CASSRGDRDETQYF.